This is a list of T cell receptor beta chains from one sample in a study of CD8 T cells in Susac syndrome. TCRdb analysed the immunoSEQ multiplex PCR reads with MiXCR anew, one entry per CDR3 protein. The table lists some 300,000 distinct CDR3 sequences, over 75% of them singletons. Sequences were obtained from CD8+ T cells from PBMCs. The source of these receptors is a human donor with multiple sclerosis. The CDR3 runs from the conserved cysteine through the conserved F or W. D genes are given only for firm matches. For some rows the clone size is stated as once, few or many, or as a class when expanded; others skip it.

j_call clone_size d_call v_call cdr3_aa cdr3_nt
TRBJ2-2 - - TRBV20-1 CSAREPMGVGPNTGELFF TGCAGTGCTAGAGAGCCCATGGGTGTGGGCCCGAACACCGGGGAGCTGTTTTTT
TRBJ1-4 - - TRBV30 CAWSVLGGGMELFF TGTGCCTGGAGTGTACTGGGCGGGGGGATGGAACTGTTTTTT
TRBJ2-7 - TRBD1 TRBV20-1 CSAREWGQTGGYEQYF TGCAGTGCTAGAGAGTGGGGACAGACAGGGGGCTACGAGCAGTACTTC
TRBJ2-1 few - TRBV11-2 CASRRIGPGFNEQFF TGTGCCAGCAGGAGAATTGGTCCGGGTTTTAATGAGCAGTTCTTC
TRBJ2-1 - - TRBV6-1 CASSLSPGSSYNEQFF TGTGCCAGCAGCCTTTCCCCGGGGAGCTCCTACAATGAGCAGTTCTTC
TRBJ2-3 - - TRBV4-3 CASSQDAEVADTQYF TGCGCCAGCAGCCAAGATGCGGAAGTGGCAGATACGCAGTATTTT
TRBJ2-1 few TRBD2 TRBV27 CASSPGLAGSSYNEQFF TGTGCCAGCAGTCCAGGACTAGCGGGCAGCTCCTACAATGAGCAGTTCTTC
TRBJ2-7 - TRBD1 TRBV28 CACSPGQAAYSYEQYF TGTGCCTGCAGCCCGGGACAGGCGGCCTACTCCTACGAGCAGTACTTC
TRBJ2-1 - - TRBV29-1 CSVAPRVDEQFF TGCAGCGTTGCTCCGCGGGTGGATGAGCAGTTCTTC
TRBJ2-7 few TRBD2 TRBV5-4 CASSWPGTSGEKGYEQYF TGTGCCAGCAGCTGGCCCGGGACTAGCGGGGAAAAGGGCTACGAGCAGTACTTC
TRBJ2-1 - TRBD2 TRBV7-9 CASSFSSSGYNEQFF TGTGCCAGCAGCTTTTCTTCTAGCGGATACAATGAGCAGTTCTTC
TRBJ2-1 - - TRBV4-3 CASSQDSPRNEQFF TGCGCCAGCAGCCAAGATTCTCCCCGGAACGAGCAGTTCTTC
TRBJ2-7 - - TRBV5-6 CASSWTDYEQYF TGTGCCAGCAGCTGGACAGACTACGAGCAGTACTTC
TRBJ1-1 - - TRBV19 CASSSTATEAFF TGTGCCAGTAGTAGCACTGCCACTGAAGCTTTCTTT
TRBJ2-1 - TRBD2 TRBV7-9 CASSLALAGSYNEQFF TGTGCCAGCAGCTTAGCTCTAGCGGGTTCCTACAATGAGCAGTTCTTC
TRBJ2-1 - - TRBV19 CARHRDHKPLNNEQFF TGTGCCAGACACCGGGACCACAAGCCCCTTAACAATGAGCAGTTCTTC
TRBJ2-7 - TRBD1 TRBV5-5 CASSGPRDRVAYEQYF TGTGCCAGCAGCGGGCCCCGTGACAGGGTTGCCTACGAGCAGTACTTC
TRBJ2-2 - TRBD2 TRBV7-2 CASSPPTSPYTGELFF TGTGCCAGCAGTCCTCCGACTAGCCCTTACACCGGGGAGCTGTTTTTT
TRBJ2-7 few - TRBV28 CASSLVYYEQYF TGTGCCAGCAGCCTTGTTTACTACGAGCAGTACTTC
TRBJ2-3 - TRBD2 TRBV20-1 CSAGGLAGVADTQYF TGCAGTGCTGGGGGACTAGCGGGAGTGGCAGATACGCAGTATTTT
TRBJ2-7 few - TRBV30 CAWSSPALTPYEQYF TGTGCCTGGAGTTCGCCGGCCCTGACCCCCTACGAGCAGTACTTC
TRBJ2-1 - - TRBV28 CASSLRLPSSYNEQFF TGTGCCAGCAGTTTACGGCTCCCTAGCTCCTACAATGAGCAGTTCTTC
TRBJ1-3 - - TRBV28 CASRSPVELGNTIYF TGTGCCAGCAGGTCCCCGGTCGAACTCGGAAACACCATATATTTT
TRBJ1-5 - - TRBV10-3 CAISKTTDASQPQHF TGTGCCATCAGTAAGACAACAGACGCAAGCCAGCCCCAGCATTTT
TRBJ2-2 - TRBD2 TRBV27 CASSLSPGTSQTGELFF TGTGCCAGCAGTTTATCGCCCGGGACTAGCCAAACCGGGGAGCTGTTTTTT
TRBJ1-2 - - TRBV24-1 CATSDTGYYGYTF TGTGCCACCAGTGATACGGGATACTATGGCTACACCTTC
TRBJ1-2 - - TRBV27 CASSLYPPLGYTF TGTGCCAGCAGTTTATACCCCCCGCTAGGCTACACCTTC
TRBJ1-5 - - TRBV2 CASRLDATWEPQHF TGTGCCAGCAGATTGGACGCGACGTGGGAGCCCCAGCATTTT
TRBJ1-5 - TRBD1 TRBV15 CATSRGQGSGDNQPQHF TGTGCCACCAGCAGGGGACAGGGGAGTGGGGACAATCAGCCCCAGCATTTT
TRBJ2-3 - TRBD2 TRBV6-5 CASGASGSTDTQYF TGTGCCAGCGGAGCTAGCGGGAGCACAGATACGCAGTATTTT
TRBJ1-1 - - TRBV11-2 CASSLEVFVNTEAFF TGTGCCAGCAGCTTAGAAGTTTTTGTGAACACTGAAGCTTTCTTT
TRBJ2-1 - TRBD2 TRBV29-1 CSVPGTTLYHEQFF TGCAGCGTACCCGGGACTACCCTCTACCATGAGCAGTTCTTC
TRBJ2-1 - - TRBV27 CASSLGGTMYNEQFF TGTGCCAGCAGTTTAGGTGGGACAATGTACAATGAGCAGTTCTTC
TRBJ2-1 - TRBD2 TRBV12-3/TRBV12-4 CASTKTTAGNEQFF TGTGCCAGCACCAAGACTACAGCGGGAAATGAGCAGTTCTTC
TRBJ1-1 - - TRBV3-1 CASSEFGTQTEAFF TGTGCCAGCAGCGAATTCGGGACACAGACTGAAGCTTTCTTT
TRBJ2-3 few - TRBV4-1 CASSQDPGSRSDTQYF TGCGCCAGCAGCCAAGATCCCGGGAGCAGATCCGATACGCAGTATTTT
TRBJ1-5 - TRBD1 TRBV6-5 CASSYRQGQILNQPQHF TGTGCCAGCAGTTATCGACAGGGCCAAATTCTCAATCAGCCCCAGCATTTT
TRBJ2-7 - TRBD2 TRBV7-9 CASSLGLAKTYEQYF TGTGCCAGCAGCTTGGGACTAGCGAAAACCTACGAGCAGTACTTC
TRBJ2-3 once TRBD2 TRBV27 CASSLLGTGGTDTQYF TGTGCCAGCAGTTTGTTAGGGACCGGGGGGACAGATACGCAGTATTTT
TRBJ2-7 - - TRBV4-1 CASSLLSGPTPSEQYF TGCGCCAGCAGCCTCCTGTCGGGGCCAACCCCCTCCGAGCAGTACTTC
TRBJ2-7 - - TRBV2 CASSEGQLYEQYF TGTGCCAGCAGTGAAGGACAGCTCTACGAGCAGTACTTC
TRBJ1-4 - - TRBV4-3 CASSQARGSTNEKLFF TGCGCCAGCAGCCAAGCCAGAGGTTCAACTAATGAAAAACTGTTTTTT
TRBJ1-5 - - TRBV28 CASSFEGAGQPQHF TGTGCCAGCAGTTTCGAGGGCGCGGGTCAGCCCCAGCATTTT
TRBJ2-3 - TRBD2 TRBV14 CASSPRLAGGPSDTQYF TGTGCCAGCAGCCCTCGACTAGCGGGAGGGCCGTCAGATACGCAGTATTTT
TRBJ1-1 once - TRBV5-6 CASSLELAGENTEAFF TGTGCCAGCAGCTTGGAACTGGCAGGGGAGAACACTGAAGCTTTCTTT
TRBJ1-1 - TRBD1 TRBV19 CASSPQLGTELEAFF TGTGCCAGTAGTCCTCAACTCGGGACAGAGCTTGAAGCTTTCTTT
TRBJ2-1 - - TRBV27 CASSLSDYDEQFF TGTGCCAGCAGTTTATCAGATTATGATGAGCAGTTCTTC
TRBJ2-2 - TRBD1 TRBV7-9 CASSLLQGAGGELFF TGTGCCAGCAGCTTATTGCAGGGGGCAGGCGGGGAGCTGTTTTTT
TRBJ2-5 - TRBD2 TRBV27 CASSHRLAGGPETQYF TGTGCCAGCAGCCACCGACTAGCGGGAGGGCCGGAGACCCAGTACTTC
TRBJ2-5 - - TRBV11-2 CASTLGPGTPEETQYF TGTGCCAGCACCCTTGGCCCCGGGACTCCGGAAGAGACCCAGTACTTC
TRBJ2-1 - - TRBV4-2 CASSQALWTEENEQFF TGTGCCAGCAGCCAAGCCTTATGGACAGAGGAAAATGAGCAGTTCTTC
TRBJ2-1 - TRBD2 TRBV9 CASSVATSGPYNEQFF TGTGCCAGCAGCGTAGCTACTAGCGGACCTTACAATGAGCAGTTCTTC
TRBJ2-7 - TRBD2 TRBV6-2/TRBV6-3 CASSYGRTGNLAGGYEQYF TGTGCCAGCAGTTACGGGAGGACGGGTAATCTAGCGGGAGGATACGAGCAGTACTTC
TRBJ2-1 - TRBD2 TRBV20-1 CSAFGTSKGREQFF TGCAGTGCCTTCGGGACTAGCAAAGGCAGGGAGCAGTTCTTC
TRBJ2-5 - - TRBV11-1 CASSLRDLGSETQYF TGTGCCAGCAGCCTCCGGGACCTCGGGTCAGAGACCCAGTACTTC